A selection of T cell receptor beta chains follows, all from one sample in a study of blood T cell repertoires in COVID-19. Using immunoSEQ multiplex PCR, the repertoire was profiled, and TCRdb retains in-frame clones only, with some absent. The sample has 450,000 or so clones; approximately 91% are singletons. Sequenced: peripheral blood. The receptors originated from a woman between 35 and 50 years old with COVID-19, enrolled during active disease. The CDR3 runs from the conserved cysteine through the conserved F or W. A D gene is named only where the DNA matches it firmly. Expanded clones are given a class, and other clones once, few, many or no size at all.

J | V | D | size | CDR3 | DNA
TRBJ2-7 | TRBV6-1 | - | - | CASSEARWQGGSYEQYF | TGTGCCAGCAGTGAAGCGCGGTGGCAGGGTGGGTCCTACGAGCAGTACTTC
TRBJ2-1 | TRBV6-5 | TRBD2 | - | CASSSSGAGHDEQFF | TGTGCCAGCAGTTCTAGCGGGGCGGGACACGATGAGCAGTTCTTC
TRBJ2-7 | TRBV5-1 | - | - | CASSLDGTAGEQYF | TGCGCCAGCAGCTTGGATGGGACAGCGGGCGAGCAGTACTTC
TRBJ1-2 | TRBV19 | - | once | CASSIGASYGYTF | TGTGCCAGTAGTATAGGGGCTTCCTATGGCTACACCTTC
TRBJ1-1 | TRBV2 | - | - | CASSPRGTEAFF | TGTGCCAGCAGCCCGCGAGGCACTGAAGCTTTCTTT
TRBJ1-2 | TRBV6-1 | - | - | CASYPTGSYGYTF | TGTGCCAGCTATCCAACGGGGAGCTATGGCTACACCTTC
TRBJ1-6 | TRBV4-3 | - | - | CASSQVGGISPLHF | TGCGCCAGCAGCCAGGTGGGAGGAATTTCACCCCTCCACTTT
TRBJ2-6 | TRBV5-5 | TRBD1 | - | CASSFWTGTSGANVLTF | TGTGCCAGCAGCTTTTGGACAGGGACCTCTGGGGCCAACGTCCTGACTTTC
TRBJ1-2 | TRBV20-1 | - | - | CSASSSNGYTF | TGCAGTGCTAGTTCGAGCAATGGCTACACCTTC
TRBJ1-2 | TRBV27 | - | - | CASSSIDRTYGYTF | TGTGCCAGCAGCTCGATCGACAGGACCTATGGCTACACCTTC
TRBJ1-1 | TRBV19 | - | - | CASSTDRNTEAFF | TGTGCCAGTAGTACGGACAGGAACACTGAAGCTTTCTTT
TRBJ1-2 | TRBV29-1 | TRBD1 | once | CSGGTAQYGYTF | TGCAGCGGGGGGACAGCACAATATGGCTACACCTTC
TRBJ2-3 | TRBV7-9 | TRBD2 | - | CASSFGGLAGTTDTQYF | TGTGCCAGCAGCTTCGGGGGGTTAGCGGGGACCACAGATACGCAGTATTTT
TRBJ1-2 | TRBV27 | - | - | CASAWLNRQARYNLDGYTF | TGTGCCAGCGCTTGGTTAAATAGACAGGCACGATATAACTTGGATGGCTACACCTTC
TRBJ1-2 | TRBV10-3 | - | - | CAISESSAGYGYTF | TGTGCCATCAGTGAGTCCTCGGCAGGATATGGCTACACCTTC
TRBJ2-3 | TRBV18 | TRBD1 | once | CASSPTGGFTDTQYF | TGTGCCAGCTCACCAACAGGGGGGTTCACAGATACGCAGTATTTT
TRBJ2-7 | TRBV7-9 | - | - | CASSPIPPDRLINEQYF | TGTGCCAGCAGCCCGATACCCCCAGACAGGTTGATTAACGAGCAGTACTTC
TRBJ1-5 | TRBV24-1 | TRBD1 | once | CATSDPGTGGRNQPQHF | TGTGCCACCAGTGATCCCGGGACAGGGGGCCGCAATCAGCCCCAGCATTTT
TRBJ1-4 | TRBV4-3 | - | once | CASSQDLYGSGRISTNEKLFF | TGCGCCAGCAGCCAAGATTTGTATGGGAGTGGGCGGATATCAACTAATGAAAAACTGTTTTTT
TRBJ1-6 | TRBV11-2 | - | - | CASRDGQLNNSPLHF | TGTGCCAGCAGAGATGGACAGCTGAATAATTCACCCCTCCACTTT
TRBJ2-7 | TRBV2 | TRBD1 | - | CASKDRFNYEQYF | TGTGCCAGCAAGGACAGGTTTAACTACGAGCAGTACTTC
TRBJ1-1 | TRBV29-1 | TRBD1 | - | CSARQTGWRTEAFF | TGCAGCGCCCGACAGACAGGGTGGCGCACTGAAGCTTTCTTT
TRBJ2-2 | TRBV7-6 | TRBD1 | - | CASSPGTGRTGELFF | TGTGCCAGCAGCCCAGGGACAGGACGCACCGGGGAGCTGTTTTTT
TRBJ2-5 | TRBV15 | - | - | CATSRWVAQGQETQYF | TGTGCCACCAGCAGGTGGGTCGCACAGGGACAAGAGACCCAGTACTTC
TRBJ1-5 | TRBV7-2 | - | - | CASSLGSFGYPQHF | TGTGCCAGCAGCTTAGGAAGTTTCGGTTACCCCCAGCATTTT
TRBJ2-4 | TRBV30 | - | - | CAWSARGARAKNIQYF | TGTGCCTGGAGTGCCCGGGGGGCCAGGGCCAAAAACATTCAGTACTTC
TRBJ2-2 | TRBV5-1 | - | - | CASSEGNTGELFF | TGCGCCAGCAGTGAGGGGAACACCGGGGAGCTGTTTTTT
TRBJ2-1 | TRBV2 | TRBD1 | - | CASSDQGAAYNEQFF | TGTGCCAGCAGTGACCAGGGGGCCGCCTACAATGAGCAGTTCTTC
TRBJ1-3 | TRBV28 | - | - | CASSFFGGLSGNTIYF | TGTGCCAGCAGCTTCTTCGGGGGTCTCTCTGGAAACACCATATATTTT
TRBJ2-1 | TRBV29-1 | TRBD1 | - | CSVGQWIGNEQFF | TGCAGCGTGGGACAGTGGATAGGCAATGAGCAGTTCTTC
TRBJ1-2 | TRBV6-6 | TRBD1 | - | CASSYPDRGREGYTF | TGTGCCAGCAGTTACCCGGACAGGGGGCGCGAAGGCTACACCTTC
TRBJ2-2 | TRBV7-2 | TRBD2 | - | CASSLESGRGTGELFF | TGTGCCAGCAGCTTAGAGAGCGGGAGGGGCACCGGGGAGCTGTTTTTT
TRBJ1-1 | TRBV6-5 | - | - | CASTISGGTEAFF | TGTGCCAGCACAATATCGGGTGGCACTGAAGCTTTCTTT